The 26 T cell receptor beta chains below were found in one sample sequenced in a study of T cell clonotyping in hematopoietic cell transplantation. TCRdb keeps only in-frame clones here, not all; method: immunoSEQ multiplex PCR. Here the sample spans about 49,000 clones, approximately 90% being singletons. Time point meaning: recipient sample about 28 days before transplant, after cytoreduction. The sample consisted of peripheral blood mononuclear cells, taken before stem cell transplant. These receptors came from a man in his sixties with biphenotypic leukemia. Some clones in this sample may be carry-over from other donors' samples.

The chain uses TRBV19 and TRBJ1-5; tentatively, D is TRBD1 (5 bases). The V gene's germline CDR1 is LNHDA and CDR2 SQIVND (reference sequence). The CDR3 is 15 amino acids. Trimming shortened V by 4 bases and J by 0 bases, and 10 bases separated the two germline ends. The CDR3 loop reads CASSRDSYSNQPQHF. CDR3 coding DNA: TGTGCCAGTAGTAGAGACAGTTATAGCAATCAGCCCCAGCATTTT.

The chain joins TRBV5-1 to TRBJ2-5; D unresolved. V dropped 4 bases and J dropped 7 bases, with 20 bases sitting between them. This CDR3 has 15 residues. Per the germline V gene, CDR1 is SGHRS and CDR2 is YFSETQ. The CDR3 sequence is CASSPLGLGLGTQYF. In nucleotides, the CDR3 is TGCGCCAGCAGCCCACTGGGCCTAGGGCTCGGGACCCAGTACTTC.

The J gene is TRBJ2-2, the V gene TRBV5-1; 7 nucleotides line up with TRBD1. Germline V gene sequence: CDR1 SGHRS, CDR2 YFSETQ. V lost 4 bases to trimming and J lost 3 bases; unmatched junction nucleotides: 9. The CDR3 extends over 16 amino acids. CDR3 sequence reads: CASSLDRELDTGELFF. CDR3 sequence (DNA): TGCGCCAGCAGCCTCGACAGGGAACTAGACACCGGGGAGCTGTTTTTT.

The chain links TRBV5-1 to TRBJ1-1, with a tentative D call TRBD1 (6 bases). The CDR3 sequence is 13 residues long. Germline V lookup: CDR1 SGHRS, CDR2 YFSETQ. Trimming left V 4 bases short and J 3 bases short, with 10 bases between. The CDR3 DNA reads as TGCGCCAGCAGCCTGGACAGTGACACTGAAGCTTTCTTT. Its translation is CASSLDSDTEAFF.

Concerning this clone: The identical CDR3 is also encoded by other nucleotide sequences in the sample. The chain links TRBV6-1 to TRBJ2-7; possibly TRBD1 for D (5 bases). Germline V lookup: CDR1 MNHNS, CDR2 SASEGT. The CDR3 length is 12 residues. V lost 2 bases to trimming and J lost 10 bases, with 12 bases between them. This CDR3 reads CASSERGWEQYF. In DNA, the CDR3 is TGTGCCAGCAGTGAAAGGGGCTGGGAACAGTACTTC.

The chain combines TRBV25-1 with TRBJ1-2; D uncertain. V lost 2 bases, J lost 8 bases, and 15 bases lay in between. Germline V gene lookup returns CDR1 MGHDK and CDR2 SYGVNS. The CDR3 consists of 14 residues. CDR3 in DNA: TGTGCCAGCAGTGAACCCGACTTATCCGGGGGCTACACCTTC. As protein: CASSEPDLSGGYTF.

The V gene is TRBV28, the J gene TRBJ2-3, with D possibly matching TRBD2 (5 bases). This CDR3 has 17 residues. V lost 8 bases and J lost 3, with 24 bases in between. In germline, CDR1 is MDHEN, CDR2 SYDVKM. This chain's CDR3 is CASADTRGGWRTDTQYF. CDR3 nucleotides: TGTGCCAGCGCCGATACCCGTGGCGGGTGGCGGACAGATACGCAGTATTTT.

The chain couples TRBV4-1 to TRBJ2-5, with 12 bases aligning to TRBD2. The CDR3 has 18 amino acids. The germline V gene has CDR1 MGHRA and CDR2 YSYEKL. The ends lost 1 base at V and 5 bases at J; junction bases unmatched: 11. CDR3 loop: CASSQASLAGGPGETQYF. The CDR3 coding sequence is TGCGCCAGCAGCCAAGCGAGTCTAGCGGGAGGGCCGGGGGAGACCCAGTACTTC.

The chain links TRBV30 to TRBJ1-1; D is possibly TRBD1 (5 bases). This CDR3 contains 13 residues. The germline V and J ends were trimmed by 5 bases and 5 bases, with 15 bases remaining between them. Per germline, CDR1 GTSNPN and CDR2 SVGIG (reference sequence). The CDR3 sequence: CAWDLGRGTEAFF. In DNA, the CDR3 is TGTGCCTGGGACCTCGGACGGGGGACTGAAGCTTTCTTT. Based on the CDR3 plus reference TRBV30 and TRBJ1-1, the full variable domain is SQTIHQWPATLVQPVGSPLSLECTVEGTSNPNLYWYRQAAGRGLQLLFYSVGIGQISSEVPQNLSASRPQDRQFILSSKKLLLSDSGFYLCAWDLGRGTEAFFGQGTRLTVV.

Here the CDR3 reads CASGLFRGYEQYF. The CDR3 bases are TGTGCCAGCGGCTTGTTCAGGGGCTACGAGCAGTACTTC. The chain carries TRBV27 and TRBJ2-7; D is possibly TRBD1 (6 bases). Germline values: CDR1 MNHEY, CDR2 SMNVEV (reference sequence). The CDR3 is made up of 13 amino acids. The V and J ends lost 8 bases and 3 bases respectively, with 14 bases between them.

V usage is TRBV6-5 and J usage is TRBJ2-7; 7 bases map to TRBD1. The CDR3 totals 15 residues. Germline V gives CDR1 MNHEY, CDR2 SVGAGI. The CDR3 protein is CASAGRQGVGYEQYF. CDR3 nucleotides: TGTGCTTCAGCAGGGCGCCAGGGGGTGGGCTACGAGCAGTACTTC.

The rearrangement links TRBV20-1 to TRBJ2-7; D gene ambiguous. Germline CDR1 is DFQATT and CDR2 is SNEGSKA (reference sequence). This CDR3 has 11 amino acids. Trimming took 7 bases from V and 6 from J, leaving 13 bases between them. The CDR3: CSGELGSEQYF. CDR3 bases: TGCAGTGGTGAATTAGGTAGCGAGCAGTACTTC.

This chain uses TRBV4-2 with TRBJ2-4; no reliable D call. The CDR3 extends over 15 amino acids. The V end was cut by 0 bases, the J end by 7 bases, with 13 bases between. Germline V gives CDR1 LGHNA, CDR2 YNFKEQ. The CDR3 here is CASSQEQEQVNIQYF. CDR3 nucleotide sequence: TGTGCCAGCAGCCAAGAGCAGGAGCAGGTGAACATTCAGTACTTC.

In regard to this clone: The identical CDR3 is also encoded by other nucleotide sequences in the sample. CDR3 nucleotide sequence: TGTGCCAGCAGCCGGGACAGAAACACTGAAGCTTTCTTT. It yields the protein CASSRDRNTEAFF. The J gene is TRBJ1-1, the V gene TRBV5-8, with 7 bases aligning to TRBD1. Trimming removed 4 bases from V and 2 bases from J; junction bases left unmatched: 2. Per the germline V gene, CDR1 is SGHTS and CDR2 is YDEGEE. This CDR3 is 13 amino acids long.

This clone has more than one count but fewer than ten. The gene calls are TRBV28 and TRBJ2-6; D is unclear. Germline V gene sequence: CDR1 MDHEN, CDR2 SYDVKM. The V end was cut by 2 bases, the J end by 4 bases, with 12 bases between. This CDR3 has 16 amino acids. The CDR3 loop is CASSLGSGPGANVLTF. The CDR3 DNA is TGTGCCAGCAGTTTAGGGTCCGGCCCCGGGGCCAACGTCCTGACTTTC.

J is TRBJ2-5 and V is TRBV6-1; D unclear. The CDR3 runs to 15 residues. Trimming cost V 5 bases and J 1 base, with 14 bases left between them. The germline CDR1 and CDR2 sequences are MNHNS and SASEGT. The CDR3 DNA is TGTGCCAGCAGTACTCGGTCGAGGACCCAAGAGACCCAGTACTTC. Translated: CASSTRSRTQETQYF.

This chain joins TRBV5-6 and TRBJ2-7; D is ambiguous. Trimming pared 5 bases from V and 3 bases from J, leaving 6 bases between. Germline V gene sequence: CDR1 SGHDT, CDR2 YYEEEE. CDR3 size: 11 residues. The CDR3: CASSNGYEQYF. The CDR3 nucleotides read TGTGCCAGCAGTAACGGCTACGAGCAGTACTTC.

The genes are TRBV5-1 and TRBJ2-2, with 7 bases identical to TRBD2. Per germline, CDR1 SGHRS and CDR2 YFSETQ. The CDR3 extends over 16 amino acids. V dropped 0 bases and J dropped 1; count of bases not matched to a gene: 3. CDR3 region: CASSLEVAGNTGELFF. Here the CDR3 DNA reads TGCGCCAGCAGCTTGGAGGTAGCGGGGAACACCGGGGAGCTGTTTTTT.

This clone was recorded a few times. J is TRBJ1-1 and V is TRBV7-6; D may be TRBD1 (6 bases). The CDR3 runs 13 residues. CDR1 is SGHVS and CDR2 is FNYEAQ in the germline V gene. V dropped 1 base and J dropped 6 bases, with 9 bases sitting between them. CDR3 loop: CASSLGQDAEAFF. The DNA of the CDR3 is TGTGCCAGCAGCTTAGGACAGGACGCTGAAGCTTTCTTT.

This clone was picked up one time. This sequence joins TRBV11-2 and TRBJ2-1; 8 bases line up with TRBD1. The CDR3 is 15 amino acids. The germline V gene encodes CDR1 SGHAT and CDR2 FQNNGV. The V segment lost 5 bases and the J segment 8 bases; nucleotides outside the gene matches: 11. CDR3 sequence: CASSLYPDRADEQFF. The CDR3 DNA reads TGTGCCAGCAGCCTGTACCCGGACAGGGCCGATGAGCAGTTCTTC.

The rearrangement links TRBV30 to TRBJ2-7; D possibly uses TRBD1 or TRBD2 (5 bases each). The length of the CDR3 is 12 residues. Germline V CDR1 and CDR2: GTSNPN, SVGIG (reference sequence). The V end lost 5 bases, the J end lost 6 bases, and 14 bases lay between the germline ends. In DNA form, the CDR3 reads TGTGCCTGGTCTCTTGGGGCGGGCGAGCAGTACTTC. Translating it yields CAWSLGAGEQYF. The whole variable domain, filled in from reference TRBV30 and TRBJ2-7, reads SQTIHQWPATLVQPVGSPLSLECTVEGTSNPNLYWYRQAAGRGLQLLFYSVGIGQISSEVPQNLSASRPQDRQFILSSKKLLLSDSGFYLCAWSLGAGEQYFGPGTRLTVT.

This chain uses TRBV28 with TRBJ1-5; no reliable D call. V was pared by 6 bases and J by 0 bases, with 6 bases between. The germline V gene has CDR1 MDHEN and CDR2 SYDVKM. The CDR3 consists of 13 residues. The CDR3 loop is CASRRISNQPQHF. CDR3 nucleotides: TGTGCCAGCAGGCGGATTAGCAATCAGCCCCAGCATTTT.

The CDR3 nucleotides are TGTGCCAGCAGCATAGGAGGGCAAAGCTCCTACAATGAGCAGTTCTTC. Protein product: CASSIGGQSSYNEQFF. The V and J genes are TRBV7-2 and TRBJ2-1; D may be TRBD2 (6 bases). V was cut by 5 bases and J by 0 bases, with 14 bases left in between. Germline V gene data show CDR1 as SGHTA and CDR2 as FQGNSA. The CDR3 covers 16 residues.

This rearrangement joins TRBV7-2 to TRBJ2-7, with 10 bases lining up with TRBD2. V was pared by 5 bases and J by 2 bases, with 9 bases of the junction left unmatched. The CDR3 consists of 16 residues. The germline gives CDR1 SGHTA, CDR2 FQGNSA. CDR3 protein: CASSGDLAGGPYEQYF. In nucleotides, the CDR3 is TGTGCCAGCAGCGGGGATTTAGCGGGAGGCCCCTACGAGCAGTACTTC.

In this sample, this clone turned up a few times. The V call is TRBV4-2, the J call TRBJ1-2; a possible D gene is TRBD1 (6 bases). V was clipped by 1 base and J by 8 bases, with 23 bases between them. From germline, CDR1 is LGHNA and CDR2 YNFKEQ. The CDR3 is 17 amino acids. The CDR3 reads CASSQASGTNHREGYTF. In nucleotides, the CDR3 is TGTGCCAGCAGCCAAGCCTCCGGGACAAATCATCGTGAGGGCTACACCTTC.

The chain couples TRBV6-1 to TRBJ2-3, with 7 bases matching TRBD1. V shed 6 bases and J 1 base; nucleotides not matched to a gene: 7. The CDR3 extends over 15 amino acids. Germline V gene lookup returns CDR1 MNHNS and CDR2 SASEGT. The CDR3 is CASSDMTGRTDTQYF. The CDR3 DNA is TGTGCCAGCAGCGACATGACAGGGCGCACAGATACGCAGTATTTT.